The rows below give T cell receptor beta chains drawn from one sample of a study of response to subunit inactivated influenza vaccine. Via MiXCR, TCRdb re-called the RT-PCR reads, giving one row per CDR3 protein. The sample consists of 650,000 to 850,000 distinct CDR3 sequences, approximately 13% of them appearing once. Source: PBMCs from blood, taken approximately 15 days before vaccination. The origin of the receptors is a man aged 45-65 years who received an inactivated influenza vaccine. The CDR3 runs from the conserved cysteine through the conserved F or W. The order of the fields is V gene, D gene, clone size, J gene, CDR3 length, CDR3 protein, CDR3 DNA. The D gene is left open where the match is weak. Expanded clones get a size class; other rows say once, few or many, or leave the size out.

TRBV12-3/TRBV12-4	NA	NA	TRBJ1-1	14	CASSFRGASTEAFF	TGTGCCAGCAGTTTTCGGGGAGCTTCCACTGAAGCTTTCTTT
TRBV5-1	TRBD2	few	TRBJ2-1	15	CASRIPGLAGNEQFF	TGCGCCAGCAGGATACCGGGACTAGCGGGAAATGAGCAGTTCTTC
TRBV28	TRBD1	NA	TRBJ2-6	16	CASSTRQGTGANVLTF	TGTGCCAGCAGTACTAGACAGGGAACTGGGGCCAACGTCCTGACTTTC
TRBV28	NA	NA	TRBJ1-1	15	CASSSPGGSVTEAFF	TGTGCCAGCAGTTCTCCCGGGGGTTCGGTCACTGAAGCTTTCTTT
TRBV7-8	NA	many	TRBJ1-4	15	CASSLQGRTNEKLFF	TGTGCCAGCAGCCTACAGGGTAGGACTAATGAAAAACTGTTTTTT
TRBV2	TRBD1	few	TRBJ2-2	15	CASTRGQGRTGELFF	TGTGCCAGCACTCGGGGACAGGGGCGAACCGGGGAGCTGTTTTTT
TRBV7-2	TRBD2	NA	TRBJ2-7	15	CASSQAGVAGVEQYF	TGTGCCAGCAGCCAGGCCGGGGTAGCGGGAGTCGAGCAGTACTTC
TRBV6-2/TRBV6-3	NA	few	TRBJ2-2	16	CASSLYGSVGTGELFF	TGTGCCAGCAGTCTGTACGGGTCGGTGGGCACCGGGGAGCTGTTTTTT
TRBV7-2	NA	few	TRBJ1-5	15	CASSLVSGRNQPQHF	TGTGCCAGCAGCTTAGTTTCCGGAAGGAATCAGCCCCAGCATTTT
TRBV28	NA	few	TRBJ2-3	17	CASSPGPGVADRDTQYF	TGTGCCAGCAGTCCAGGCCCAGGGGTAGCCGACAGGGATACGCAGTATTTT
TRBV20-1	NA	few	TRBJ1-1	13	CSARPTDNTEAFF	TGCAGTGCTAGACCGACAGATAACACTGAAGCTTTCTTT
TRBV15	NA	NA	TRBJ2-5	12	CATSKSKGTQYF	TGTGCCACCAGCAAATCAAAGGGGACCCAGTACTTC
TRBV5-1	NA	NA	TRBJ2-5	16	CASSLRTGTAGETQYF	TGCGCCAGCAGCTTACGTACCGGGACGGCTGGAGAGACCCAGTACTTC
TRBV20-1	TRBD2	few	TRBJ2-2	14	CSASSGRNTGELFF	TGCAGTGCTAGCAGCGGGAGGAACACCGGGGAGCTGTTTTTT
TRBV6-2/TRBV6-3	NA	few	TRBJ2-7	15	CASSIRDAEGDEQYF	TGTGCCAGCAGCATACGGGACGCCGAGGGCGACGAGCAGTACTTC
TRBV5-1	NA	few	TRBJ2-4	16	CASSPGTHTGGNIQYF	TGCGCCAGCAGCCCCGGGACACACACAGGAGGAAACATTCAGTACTTC
TRBV28	NA	many	TRBJ2-2	14	CASSLASHTGELFF	TGTGCCAGCAGTTTGGCCAGCCACACCGGGGAGCTGTTTTTT
TRBV29-1	TRBD1	few	TRBJ1-2	13	CSVEDGTGVTHYF	TGCAGCGTTGAAGACGGGACAGGGGTTACCCACTACTTC
TRBV7-2	NA	few	TRBJ1-2	14	CASSPLRGNYGYTF	TGTGCCAGCAGCCCCCTCCGGGGTAACTATGGCTACACCTTC
TRBV5-1	TRBD2	NA	TRBJ2-2	15	CASTLGLVNTGELFF	TGCGCCAGCACCCTGGGACTAGTGAATACCGGGGAGCTGTTTTTT
TRBV7-9	NA	NA	TRBJ1-2	15	CASRVSEASNYGYTF	TGTGCCAGCCGGGTTTCCGAGGCTTCTAACTATGGCTACACCTTC
TRBV9	TRBD2	NA	TRBJ2-5	15	CASSVDSGRGETQYF	TGTGCCAGCAGCGTAGATAGCGGGAGAGGTGAGACCCAGTACTTC
TRBV5-1	NA	many	TRBJ1-1	12	CASRALNTEAFF	TGCGCCAGCAGGGCCTTGAACACTGAAGCTTTCTTT
TRBV11-1	TRBD1	NA	TRBJ2-2	16	CASSWKTGGYTGELFF	TGTGCCAGCAGCTGGAAGACAGGGGGCTACACCGGGGAGCTGTTTTTT
TRBV15	TRBD1	few	TRBJ2-5	17	CATSRDGTGSKQETQYF	TGTGCCACCAGCAGAGACGGGACAGGGAGCAAACAAGAGACCCAGTACTTC
TRBV4-2	TRBD2	NA	TRBJ2-3	17	CASSQDVTAGVTDTQYF	TGTGCCAGCAGCCAAGATGTGACAGCGGGGGTGACAGATACGCAGTATTTT
TRBV20-1	TRBD2	many	TRBJ2-1	16	CSAEGTSGSSYNEQFF	TGCAGTGCTGAGGGGACTAGCGGGAGCTCCTACAATGAGCAGTTCTTC
TRBV7-2	NA	NA	TRBJ1-1	14	CASSFQVLIGEAFF	TGTGCCAGCAGCTTTCAGGTTCTCATCGGTGAAGCTTTCTTT
TRBV9	TRBD1	few	TRBJ2-2	17	CASSVTGAAVGTGELFF	TGTGCCAGCTCCGTAACAGGGGCAGCGGTCGGAACCGGGGAGCTGTTTTTT
TRBV12-5	TRBD2	NA	TRBJ2-2	20	CASGLNQWTSGRSNTGELFF	TGTGCTAGTGGTTTGAACCAATGGACTAGCGGGAGATCGAACACCGGGGAGCTGTTTTTT
TRBV2	NA	few	TRBJ1-4	14	CASSDTFRGEKLFF	TGTGCCAGCAGTGATACCTTCCGCGGGGAAAAACTGTTTTTT
TRBV6-2/TRBV6-3	NA	few	TRBJ2-2	14	CASQLGGHTGELFF	TGTGCCAGCCAGTTAGGTGGTCACACCGGGGAGCTGTTTTTT
TRBV29-1	TRBD1	NA	TRBJ2-7	13	CSVELDRGSEQYF	TGCAGCGTTGAACTGGACAGGGGGAGCGAGCAGTACTTC
TRBV7-6	TRBD2	NA	TRBJ2-7	15	CASSLVGTSTVEQYF	TGTGCCAGCAGCTTAGTTGGGACTAGCACAGTCGAGCAGTACTTC
TRBV7-9	NA	NA	TRBJ2-7	15	CASRELGEDYYEQYF	TGTGCCAGCAGAGAACTGGGGGAGGATTACTACGAGCAGTACTTC
TRBV5-5	NA	NA	TRBJ2-3	16	CASSLAWGHGTDTQYF	TGTGCCAGCAGCTTGGCCTGGGGACATGGCACAGATACGCAGTATTTT
TRBV5-6	TRBD1	few	TRBJ1-5	14	CASSSGTGLQPQHF	TGTGCCAGCAGCTCCGGGACAGGGCTTCAGCCCCAGCATTTT
TRBV5-4	TRBD2	few	TRBJ2-1	18	CASSLLSSGRPFYNEQFF	TGTGCCAGCAGCTTGTTATCAAGCGGGAGGCCATTCTACAATGAGCAGTTCTTC
TRBV11-2	TRBD1	few	TRBJ1-1	16	CASSLAGRGRVTEAFF	TGTGCCAGCAGCTTAGCTGGCAGGGGGCGCGTCACTGAAGCTTTCTTT
TRBV3-1	NA	NA	TRBJ2-7	15	CASSQGRHTASEQYF	TGTGCCAGCAGCCAAGGGCGCCATACGGCGAGTGAGCAGTACTTC
TRBV20-1	TRBD1	many	TRBJ1-6	14	CSASRDRGRSPLHF	TGCAGTGCTAGCCGGGACAGGGGGCGATCACCCCTCCACTTT
TRBV12-3/TRBV12-4	TRBD2	NA	TRBJ2-1	13	CASSAGTSPEQFF	TGTGCCAGCAGTGCCGGGACTAGCCCTGAGCAGTTCTTC
TRBV27	NA	NA	TRBJ2-7	11	CATGDGYEQYF	TGTGCAACTGGGGACGGCTACGAGCAGTACTTC
TRBV7-8	TRBD2	few	TRBJ2-7	15	CASSLGRLALYEQYF	TGTGCCAGCAGCTTAGGACGACTAGCCCTGTACGAGCAGTACTTC